This T cell receptor (beta chain) stems from a study of blood T cells in healthy people across ages. Alongside a J-beta primer mix, a sample-barcoded 5' primer served in a second PCR lasting about 7 to 11 cycles. Every cDNA molecule bore a tag from a template-switch adaptor containing 12 random nucleotides. TCRdb recomputed calls from the 5' RACE reads with MiXCR, one row per CDR3 protein. The sample carries under 2 million distinct CDR3 sequences, about 35% recorded once. The J segment lost 8 bases and the V segment lost 6 bases, leaving 7 bases of the junction unmatched. The CDR3 spans 13 residues. The germline gives CDR1 SGHAT, CDR2 FQNNGV. The study's findings and limits: Reliance upon unsorted PBMCs precluded definitive naive versus antigen-experienced comparison.

This clonotype was counted a few times. Its target is unknown. Drawn from each donor were approximately 9.5 milliliters of peripheral blood. This sequence joins TRBV11-2 and TRBJ1-2; 9 bases are a match to TRBD1. Specimen: blood. The clonotype comes from a woman aged 25 to 39 in good health. In nucleotides, the CDR3 is TGTGCCAGCAGATCCGGACAGGGGTTAGGCTACACCTTC. As protein: CASRSGQGLGYTF. The whole variable domain, remainder taken from reference TRBV11-2 and TRBJ1-2, is EAGVAQSPRYKIIEKRQSVAFWCNPISGHATLYWYQQILGQGPKLLIQFQNNGVVDDSQLPKDRFSAERLKGVDSTLKIQPAKLEDSAVYLCASRSGQGLGYTFGSGTRLTVV.